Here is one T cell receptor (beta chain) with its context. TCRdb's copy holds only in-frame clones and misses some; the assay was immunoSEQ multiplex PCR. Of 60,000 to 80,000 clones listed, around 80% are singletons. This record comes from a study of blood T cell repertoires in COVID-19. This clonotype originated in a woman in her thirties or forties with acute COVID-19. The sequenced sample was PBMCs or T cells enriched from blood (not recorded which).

This CDR3 is CASRAGLGTGELFF. The CDR3 bases are TGCGCCAGCAGGGCCGGGTTGGGCACCGGGGAGCTGTTTTTT. The gene calls are TRBV5-1 and TRBJ2-2, with D unresolved. CDR1 and CDR2 (germline): SGHRS, YFSETQ. The V end lost 5 bases, the J end lost 4 bases, and 12 bases lay between the germline ends. This CDR3 comprises 14 residues. The variable domain in full, completed from reference TRBV5-1 and TRBJ2-2, reads KAGVTQTPRYLIKTRGQQVTLSCSPISGHRSVSWYQQTPGQGLQFLFEYFSETQRNKGNFPGRFSGRQFSNSRSEMNVSTLELGDSALYLCASRAGLGTGELFFGEGSRLTVL.